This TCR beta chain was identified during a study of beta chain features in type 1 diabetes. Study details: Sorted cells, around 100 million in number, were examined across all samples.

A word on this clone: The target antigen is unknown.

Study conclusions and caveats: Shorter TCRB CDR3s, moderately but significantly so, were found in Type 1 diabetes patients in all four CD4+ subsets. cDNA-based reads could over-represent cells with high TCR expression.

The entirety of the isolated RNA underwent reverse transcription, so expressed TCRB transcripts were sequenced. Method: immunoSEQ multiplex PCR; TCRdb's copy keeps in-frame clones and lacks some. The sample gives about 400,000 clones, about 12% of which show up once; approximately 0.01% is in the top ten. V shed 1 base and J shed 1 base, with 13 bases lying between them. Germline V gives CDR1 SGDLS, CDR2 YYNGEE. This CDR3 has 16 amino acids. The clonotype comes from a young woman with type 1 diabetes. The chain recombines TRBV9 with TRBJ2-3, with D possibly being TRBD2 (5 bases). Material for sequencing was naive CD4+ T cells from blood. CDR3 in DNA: TGTGCCAGCAGCGTAACGCAACTAGGCGGCACAGATACGCAGTATTTT. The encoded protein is CASSVTQLGGTDTQYF.